These 14 T cell receptor beta chains were all obtained from the same sample, sequenced in a study of blood T cells in healthy people across ages (dated by TCRdb to about 2015). The method behind the library was 5' RACE. Sequencing was carried out with an Illumina HiSeq 2500. A second PCR of 7 to 11 cycles was run with a J-beta primer mix and a sample-barcoded 5' primer. The public reads were run again by TCRdb, first through fastp at Q25 and then through MiXCR, and only productive beta chains were kept. Rows merge per CDR3 protein into single entries with the most common DNA and genes. This sample is represented by roughly 1.4 million distinct CDR3 sequences; roughly 64% of them were singletons. In total, the top ten clones hold 5.5% to 8% of the sample. The specimen was blood. The receptors were sampled from a man aged 18 to 30 in good health.

This chain uses TRBV6-2 or TRBV6-3 with TRBJ2-1, with TRBD1 identical over 9 bases. CDR1 MNHEY and CDR2 SVGEGT come from the germline V gene. This CDR3 is built from 16 residues. The J segment lost 3 bases and the V segment lost 6 bases, leaving 9 bases of the junction unmatched. In DNA form, the CDR3 reads TGTGCCAGCAGCTGGACCCGGGACAGGGACTACAATGAGCAGTTCTTC. Translation gives CASSWTRDRDYNEQFF.

The V and J genes are TRBV27 and TRBJ1-2; 7 bases are shared with TRBD1. With 5 bases clipped from V and 2 bases from J, the junction kept 14 bases outside the gene matches. This CDR3 has 17 residues. Germline values: CDR1 MNHEY, CDR2 SMNVEV (reference sequence). As DNA, the CDR3 is TGTGCCAGCAGTCCGGGACAGTTATATACCCCCAACTATGGCTACACCTTC. Protein: CASSPGQLYTPNYGYTF.

This clonotype turned up a few times. The chain uses TRBV7-9 and TRBJ1-2; D remains unclear. Germline V CDR1 and CDR2: SEHNR, FQNEAQ (reference sequence). The CDR3 runs 14 residues. Trimming removed 4 bases at V and 8 bases at J, with 17 bases between. The CDR3 DNA sequence: TGTGCCAGCAGCTACGACTACCTGGGGTCAGGCTACACCTTC. Its protein is CASSYDYLGSGYTF.

J is TRBJ2-1 and V is TRBV28; 7 bases are a match to TRBD1. The germline V gene has CDR1 MDHEN and CDR2 SYDVKM. The length of the CDR3 is 17 residues. After removal of 8 bases from V and 0 bases from J, the junction contained 13 bases not matched to a gene. This CDR3 is CASLLGSGQSSYNEQFF. The CDR3 region has the DNA TGTGCCAGCCTACTTGGCTCGGGACAGAGCTCCTACAATGAGCAGTTCTTC.

This clonotype was counted between two and nine times. For the CDR3, the DNA is TGTGCCAGCGGGACGGGGACAGGGGTTGTCGGAGAGACCCAGTACTTC. Its translation: CASGTGTGVVGETQYF. The V call is TRBV6-2 or TRBV6-3, the J call TRBJ2-4; 10 bases line up with TRBD1. The J call is uncertain, as TRBJ2-5 better fits the DNA end. The CDR3 extends over 16 amino acids. Germline V gives CDR1 MNHEY, CDR2 SVGEGT.

CDR3 residues: CASSYSIGETGQVKETQFF. The CDR3 nucleotides read TGTGCCAGCAGTTACTCGATCGGGGAGACGGGACAGGTTAAAGAGACCCAGTTCTTC. The chain carries TRBV6-2 or TRBV6-3 and TRBJ2-1, with TRBD1 matching over 8 bases. J gave up 13 bases and V 0 bases, and 23 bases lay outside the gene matches. Germline CDR1 reads MNHEY; CDR2 reads SVGEGT. CDR3 size: 19 residues.

This clonotype has only a few counts. The rearrangement joins TRBV12-3 or TRBV12-4 to TRBJ2-3, with 8 nucleotides matching TRBD2. CDR3 length: 14 residues. J gave up 4 bases and V 6 bases, and 6 bases lay outside the gene matches. The DNA for the CDR3 is TGTGCCAGCAGCCCAGGGACTAGTCCAGATACGCAGTATTTT. Amino acids: CASSPGTSPDTQYF.

This clonotype has just one count. The junction does not match germline at one end; this may be a read error. The rearrangement joins TRBV12-3 or TRBV12-4 to TRBJ1-2; D is unresolved. This CDR3 region has 12 residues. DNA of the CDR3: TGTACCAGCAGCTTTAGGCCTGGCGGCTACACCTTC. Protein product: CTSSFRPGGYTF.

This clonotype has just a few counts. The CDR3 protein is CASSQLGPNEQFF. The CDR3 coding sequence is TGCGCCAGCAGCCAACTCGGCCCCAATGAGCAGTTCTTC. This rearrangement joins TRBV4-1 to TRBJ2-1, with unresolved D. CDR3 length equals 13 residues. V lost 2 bases and J lost 6, with 8 bases in between. Per germline, CDR1 MGHRA and CDR2 YSYEKL.

This clonotype was seen more than once but under ten times. In DNA form, the CDR3 reads TGCGCCAGCAGCTTTGACACTAGCGGCCAAGAGACCCAGTACTTC. This gives the protein CASSFDTSGQETQYF. This chain joins TRBV5-1 and TRBJ2-5; 8 bases are shared with TRBD2. The CDR3 loop spans 15 amino acids. The trim removed 2 bases at V and 1 base at J, leaving 4 bases unmatched. Germline V gives CDR1 SGHRS, CDR2 YFSETQ.

The chain couples TRBV18 to TRBJ1-1; 10 bases fit TRBD1. This CDR3 has 13 amino acids. Trimming at V came to 4 bases and at J to 8 bases, leaving 4 bases not matched to a gene. The germline V gene has CDR1 KGHSH and CDR2 LQKENI. The CDR3 DNA follows: TGTGCCAGCTCACAAGACAGGGGGCGCGAAGCTTTCTTT. Its protein is CASSQDRGREAFF.

This clonotype was observed a handful of times. The J gene is TRBJ2-2, the V gene TRBV5-1; 7 bases fit TRBD1. The CDR3 is 14 residues long. V shed 4 bases, J shed 6 bases, and the junction held 6 bases outside the gene matches. Germline CDR1 and CDR2: SGHRS and YFSETQ. CDR3 nucleotide sequence: TGCGCCAGCAGCCAACAGGGGTCCGCCGGGGAGCTGTTTTTT. This codes for CASSQQGSAGELFF.

This sequence joins TRBV12-3 or TRBV12-4 and TRBJ1-4, with 9 nucleotides matching TRBD1. The CDR3 spans 17 residues. V lost 3 bases and J lost 7; bases outside the gene matches: 12. Written as DNA, the CDR3 is TGTGCCAGCAGTTTTCTAATTTTCCGGGACAGGGTTGAAAAACTGTTTTTT. Translating gives CASSFLIFRDRVEKLFF.

This clonotype has more than one count but fewer than ten. J is TRBJ2-1 and V is TRBV2; 7 bases are shared with TRBD2. The CDR3 totals 13 residues. The V gene end was trimmed by 8 bases and the J gene end by 7 bases; junction bases not matched to a gene: 8. Germline V CDR1 and CDR2: SNHLY, FYNNEI. DNA for the CDR3: TGTGCCAGCCGCGGGGGAACGGGAAATGAGCAGTTCTTC. Translation: CASRGGTGNEQFF.